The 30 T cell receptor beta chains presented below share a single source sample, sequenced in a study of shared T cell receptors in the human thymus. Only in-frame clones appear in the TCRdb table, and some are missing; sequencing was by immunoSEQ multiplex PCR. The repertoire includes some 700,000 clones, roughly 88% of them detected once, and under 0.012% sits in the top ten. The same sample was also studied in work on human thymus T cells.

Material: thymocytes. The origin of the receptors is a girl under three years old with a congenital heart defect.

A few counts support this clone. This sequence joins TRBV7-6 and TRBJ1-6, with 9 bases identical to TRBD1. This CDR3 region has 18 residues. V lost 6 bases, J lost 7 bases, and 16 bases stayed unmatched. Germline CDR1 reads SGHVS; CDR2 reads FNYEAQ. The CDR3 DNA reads TGTGCCAGCAGGTTAACCCCGGGACAGGGCATTTTAAATTCACCCCTCCACTTT. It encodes CASRLTPGQGILNSPLHF. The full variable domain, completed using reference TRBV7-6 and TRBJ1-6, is GAGVSQSPRYKVTKRGQDVALRCDPISGHVSLYWYRQALGQGPEFLTYFNYEAQQDKSGLPNDRFSAERPEGSISTLTIQRTEQRDSAMYRCASRLTPGQGILNSPLHFGNGTRLTVT.

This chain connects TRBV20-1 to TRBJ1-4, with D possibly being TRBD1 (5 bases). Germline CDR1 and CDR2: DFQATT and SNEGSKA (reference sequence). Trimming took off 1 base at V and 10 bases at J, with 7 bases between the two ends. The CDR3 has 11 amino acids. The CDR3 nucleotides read TGCAGTGCTAGAGGCGGGGGAAAACTGTTTTTT. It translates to CSARGGGKLFF.

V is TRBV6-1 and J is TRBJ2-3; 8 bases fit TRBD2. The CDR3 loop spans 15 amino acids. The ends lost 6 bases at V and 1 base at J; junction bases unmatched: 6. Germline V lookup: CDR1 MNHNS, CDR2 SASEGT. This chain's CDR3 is CASRGGAGGTDTQYF. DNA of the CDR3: TGTGCCAGCAGGGGAGGAGCGGGGGGCACAGATACGCAGTATTTT.

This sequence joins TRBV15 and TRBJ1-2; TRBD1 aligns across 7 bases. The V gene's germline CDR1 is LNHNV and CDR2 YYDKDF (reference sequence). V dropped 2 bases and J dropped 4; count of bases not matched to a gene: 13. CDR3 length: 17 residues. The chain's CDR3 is CATSRSLNSGGGYGYTF. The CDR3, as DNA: TGTGCCACCAGCAGATCCCTCAATTCAGGGGGTGGCTATGGCTACACCTTC.

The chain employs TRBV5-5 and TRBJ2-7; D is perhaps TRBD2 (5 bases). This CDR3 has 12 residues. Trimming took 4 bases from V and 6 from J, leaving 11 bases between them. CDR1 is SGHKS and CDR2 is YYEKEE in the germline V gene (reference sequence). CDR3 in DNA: TGTGCCAGCAGCCCGCCCGGAGGCGAGCAGTACTTC. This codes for CASSPPGGEQYF.

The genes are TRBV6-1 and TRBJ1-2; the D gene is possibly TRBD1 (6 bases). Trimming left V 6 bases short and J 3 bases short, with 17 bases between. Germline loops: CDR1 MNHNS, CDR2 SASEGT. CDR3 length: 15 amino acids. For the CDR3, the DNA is TGTGCCAGCAGAAGAGTGTTCCAGGGGTACTATGGCTACACCTTC. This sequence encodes CASRRVFQGYYGYTF.

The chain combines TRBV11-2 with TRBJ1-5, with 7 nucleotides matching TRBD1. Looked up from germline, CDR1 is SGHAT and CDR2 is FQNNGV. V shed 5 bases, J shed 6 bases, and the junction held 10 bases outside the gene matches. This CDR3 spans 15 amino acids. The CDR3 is CASSREGAIGQPQHF. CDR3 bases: TGTGCCAGCAGCCGAGAGGGGGCTATAGGTCAGCCCCAGCATTTT.

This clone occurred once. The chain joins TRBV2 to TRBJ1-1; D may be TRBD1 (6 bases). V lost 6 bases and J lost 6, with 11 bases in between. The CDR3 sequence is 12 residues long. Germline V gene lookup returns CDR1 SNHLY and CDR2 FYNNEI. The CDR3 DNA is TGTGCCAGCAGGAGGGGGAGTCCTGAAGCTTTCTTT. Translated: CASRRGSPEAFF.

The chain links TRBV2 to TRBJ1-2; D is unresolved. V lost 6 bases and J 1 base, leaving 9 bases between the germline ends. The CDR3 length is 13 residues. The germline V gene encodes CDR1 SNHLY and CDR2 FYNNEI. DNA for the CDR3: TGTGCCAGCAGGGGCAGAGATAACTATGGCTACACCTTC. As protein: CASRGRDNYGYTF.

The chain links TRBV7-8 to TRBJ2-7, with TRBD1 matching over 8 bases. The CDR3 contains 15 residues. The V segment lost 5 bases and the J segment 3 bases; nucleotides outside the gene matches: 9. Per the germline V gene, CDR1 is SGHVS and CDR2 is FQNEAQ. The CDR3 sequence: CASSPDRGAIYEQYF. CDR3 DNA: TGTGCCAGCAGCCCAGACAGGGGCGCGATCTACGAGCAGTACTTC.

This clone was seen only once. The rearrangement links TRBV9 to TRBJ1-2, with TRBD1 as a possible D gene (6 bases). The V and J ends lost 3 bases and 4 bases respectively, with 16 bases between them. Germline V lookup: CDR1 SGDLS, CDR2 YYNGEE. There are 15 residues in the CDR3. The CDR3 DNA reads TGTGCCAGCAGCGCAGCGACCAGGACAGTCTATGGCTACACCTTC. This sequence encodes CASSAATRTVYGYTF.

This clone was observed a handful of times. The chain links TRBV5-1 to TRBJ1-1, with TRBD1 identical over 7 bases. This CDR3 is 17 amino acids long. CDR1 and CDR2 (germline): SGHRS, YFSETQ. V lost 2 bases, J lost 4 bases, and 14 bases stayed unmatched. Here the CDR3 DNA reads TGCGCCAGCAGCTTACTTACAGGGGAGGAGGGAATCACTGAAGCTTTCTTT. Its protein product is CASSLLTGEEGITEAFF.

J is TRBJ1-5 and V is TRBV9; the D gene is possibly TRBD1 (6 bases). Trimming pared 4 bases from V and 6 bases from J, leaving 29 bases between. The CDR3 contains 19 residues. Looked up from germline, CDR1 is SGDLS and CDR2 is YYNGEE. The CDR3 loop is CASSLIRGRLGINCQPQHF. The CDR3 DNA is TGTGCCAGCAGCCTTATCAGGGGTCGTCTAGGGATTAATTGTCAGCCCCAGCATTTT.

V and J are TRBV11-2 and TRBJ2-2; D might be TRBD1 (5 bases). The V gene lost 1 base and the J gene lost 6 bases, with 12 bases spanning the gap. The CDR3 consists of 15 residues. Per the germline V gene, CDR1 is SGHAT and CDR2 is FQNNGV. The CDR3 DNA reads TGTGCCAGCAGCTTAGGGCAGGGAAGGGCCGGGGAGCTGTTTTTT. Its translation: CASSLGQGRAGELFF. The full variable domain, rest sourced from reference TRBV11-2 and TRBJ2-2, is EAGVAQSPRYKIIEKRQSVAFWCNPISGHATLYWYQQILGQGPKLLIQFQNNGVVDDSQLPKDRFSAERLKGVDSTLKIQPAKLEDSAVYLCASSLGQGRAGELFFGEGSRLTVL.

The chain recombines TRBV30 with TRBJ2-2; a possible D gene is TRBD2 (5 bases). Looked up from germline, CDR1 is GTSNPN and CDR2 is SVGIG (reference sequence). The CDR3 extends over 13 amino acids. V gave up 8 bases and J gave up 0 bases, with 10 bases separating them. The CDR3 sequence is CARESANTGELFF. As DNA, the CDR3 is TGTGCCAGGGAGTCCGCGAACACCGGGGAGCTGTTTTTT.

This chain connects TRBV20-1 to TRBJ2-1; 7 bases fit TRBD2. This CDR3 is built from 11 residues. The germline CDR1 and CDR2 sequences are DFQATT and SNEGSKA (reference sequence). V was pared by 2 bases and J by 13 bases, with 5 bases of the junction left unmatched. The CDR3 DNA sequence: TGCAGTGCTAGATCGACTAGCAGCCAGTTCTTC. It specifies CSARSTSSQFF.

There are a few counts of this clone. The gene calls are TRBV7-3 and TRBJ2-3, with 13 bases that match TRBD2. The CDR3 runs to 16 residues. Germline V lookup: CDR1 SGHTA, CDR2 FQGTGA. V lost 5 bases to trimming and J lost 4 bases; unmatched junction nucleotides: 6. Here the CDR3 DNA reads TGTGCCAGCAGCCCACTAGGACTAGCGGGGGCAGATACGCAGTATTTT. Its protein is CASSPLGLAGADTQYF. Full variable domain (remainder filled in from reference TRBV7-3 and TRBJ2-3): GAGVSQTPSNKVTEKGKYVELRCDPISGHTALYWYRQSLGQGPEFLIYFQGTGAADDSGLPNDRFFAVRPEGSVSTLKIQRTERGDSAVYLCASSPLGLAGADTQYFGPGTRLTVL.

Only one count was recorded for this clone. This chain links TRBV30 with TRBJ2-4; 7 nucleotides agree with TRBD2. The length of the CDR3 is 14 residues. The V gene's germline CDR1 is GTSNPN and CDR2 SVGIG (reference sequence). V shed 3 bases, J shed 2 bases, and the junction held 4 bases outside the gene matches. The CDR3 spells CAWRGGGTKNIQYF. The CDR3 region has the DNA TGTGCCTGGAGGGGGGGAGGGACCAAAAACATTCAGTACTTC. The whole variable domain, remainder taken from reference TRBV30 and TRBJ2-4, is SQTIHQWPATLVQPVGSPLSLECTVEGTSNPNLYWYRQAAGRGLQLLFYSVGIGQISSEVPQNLSASRPQDRQFILSSKKLLLSDSGFYLCAWRGGGTKNIQYFGAGTRLSVL.

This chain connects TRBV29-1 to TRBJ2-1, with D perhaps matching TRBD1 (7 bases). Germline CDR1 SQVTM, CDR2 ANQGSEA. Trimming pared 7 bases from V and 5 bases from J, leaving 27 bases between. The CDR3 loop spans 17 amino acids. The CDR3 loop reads CSARIPPNRGGNNEQFF. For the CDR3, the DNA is TGCAGCGCCCGCATTCCCCCCAACAGGGGAGGTAACAATGAGCAGTTCTTC.

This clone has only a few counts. DNA for the CDR3: TGCGCCAGCAGCTTGTTCCAGGGGGAGGACTATGGCTACACCTTC. Protein product: CASSLFQGEDYGYTF. This chain links TRBV5-1 with TRBJ1-2, with 7 bases fitting TRBD1. The trim removed 1 base at V and 3 bases at J, leaving 6 bases unmatched. From germline, CDR1 is SGHRS and CDR2 YFSETQ. The length of the CDR3 is 15 residues.

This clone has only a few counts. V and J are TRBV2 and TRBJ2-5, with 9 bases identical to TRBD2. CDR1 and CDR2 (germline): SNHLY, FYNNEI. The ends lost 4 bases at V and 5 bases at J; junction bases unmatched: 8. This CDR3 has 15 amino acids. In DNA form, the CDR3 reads TGTGCCAGCAGTGTAGGCGGGGGGGCCAGGGAGACCCAGTACTTC. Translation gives CASSVGGGARETQYF.

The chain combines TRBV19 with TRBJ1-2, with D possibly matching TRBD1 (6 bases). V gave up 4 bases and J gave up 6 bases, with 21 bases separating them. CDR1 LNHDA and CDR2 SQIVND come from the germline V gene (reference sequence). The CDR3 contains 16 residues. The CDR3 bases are TGTGCCAGTAGTACCCCCCGCAGGGGAAGTGAGAATGGCTACACCTTC. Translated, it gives CASSTPRRGSENGYTF.

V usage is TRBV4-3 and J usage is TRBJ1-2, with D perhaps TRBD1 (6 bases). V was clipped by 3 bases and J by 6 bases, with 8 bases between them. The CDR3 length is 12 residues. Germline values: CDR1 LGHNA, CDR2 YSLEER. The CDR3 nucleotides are TGCGCCAGCAGCCAGGGGGCTCATGGCTACACCTTC. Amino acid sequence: CASSQGAHGYTF.

Here the CDR3 reads CASSQDSGTSGGSETQYF. The CDR3 coding sequence is TGTGCCAGCAGCCAAGATAGTGGGACTAGCGGGGGTTCAGAGACCCAGTACTTC. This chain uses TRBV14 with TRBJ2-5; 14 positions agree with TRBD2. Germline CDR1 SGHDN, CDR2 FVKESK. J gave up 4 bases and V 0 bases, and 7 bases lay outside the gene matches. CDR3 length: 18 residues.

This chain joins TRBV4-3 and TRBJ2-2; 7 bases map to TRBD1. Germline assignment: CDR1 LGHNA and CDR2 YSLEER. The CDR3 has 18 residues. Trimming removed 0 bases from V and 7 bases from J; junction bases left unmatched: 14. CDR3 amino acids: CASSQDQTGAPAVGELFF. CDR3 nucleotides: TGCGCCAGCAGCCAAGACCAAACAGGGGCGCCTGCAGTCGGGGAGCTGTTTTTT.

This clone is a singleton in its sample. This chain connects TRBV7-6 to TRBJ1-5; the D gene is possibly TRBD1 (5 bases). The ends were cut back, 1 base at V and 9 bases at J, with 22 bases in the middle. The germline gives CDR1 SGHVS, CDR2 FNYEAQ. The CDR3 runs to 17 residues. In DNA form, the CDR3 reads TGTGCCAGCAGCTTAGGCAGGGCGACGCCTAACCGAGGGCCCCAGCATTTT. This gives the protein CASSLGRATPNRGPQHF.

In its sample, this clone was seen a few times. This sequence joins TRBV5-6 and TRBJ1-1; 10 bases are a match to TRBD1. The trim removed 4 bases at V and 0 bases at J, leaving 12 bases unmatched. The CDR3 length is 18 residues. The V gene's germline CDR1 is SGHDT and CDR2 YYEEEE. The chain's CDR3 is CASSVFRDRGPVNTEAFF. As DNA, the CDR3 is TGTGCCAGCAGCGTTTTCCGGGACAGGGGTCCCGTGAACACTGAAGCTTTCTTT.

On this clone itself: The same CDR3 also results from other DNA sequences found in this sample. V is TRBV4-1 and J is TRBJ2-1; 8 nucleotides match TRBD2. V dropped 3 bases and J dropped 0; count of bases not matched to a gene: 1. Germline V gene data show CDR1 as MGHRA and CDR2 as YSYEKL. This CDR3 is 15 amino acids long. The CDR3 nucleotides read TGCGCCAGCAGCCAGAGCGGGGGCTCCTACAATGAGCAGTTCTTC. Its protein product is CASSQSGGSYNEQFF.

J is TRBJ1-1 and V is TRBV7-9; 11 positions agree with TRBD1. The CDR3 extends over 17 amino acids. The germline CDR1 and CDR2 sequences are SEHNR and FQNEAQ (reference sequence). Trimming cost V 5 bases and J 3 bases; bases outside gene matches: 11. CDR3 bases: TGTGCCAGCAGCATCCGGCGGACAGGGGGCTGGGACACTGAAGCTTTCTTT. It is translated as CASSIRRTGGWDTEAFF.

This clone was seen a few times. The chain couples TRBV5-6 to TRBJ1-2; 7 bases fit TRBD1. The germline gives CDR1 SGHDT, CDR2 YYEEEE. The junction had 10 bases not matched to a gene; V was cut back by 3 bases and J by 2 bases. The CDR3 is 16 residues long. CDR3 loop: CASSSSRWDRNYGYTF. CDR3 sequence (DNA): TGTGCCAGCAGCTCTAGCAGGTGGGACAGAAACTATGGCTACACCTTC.